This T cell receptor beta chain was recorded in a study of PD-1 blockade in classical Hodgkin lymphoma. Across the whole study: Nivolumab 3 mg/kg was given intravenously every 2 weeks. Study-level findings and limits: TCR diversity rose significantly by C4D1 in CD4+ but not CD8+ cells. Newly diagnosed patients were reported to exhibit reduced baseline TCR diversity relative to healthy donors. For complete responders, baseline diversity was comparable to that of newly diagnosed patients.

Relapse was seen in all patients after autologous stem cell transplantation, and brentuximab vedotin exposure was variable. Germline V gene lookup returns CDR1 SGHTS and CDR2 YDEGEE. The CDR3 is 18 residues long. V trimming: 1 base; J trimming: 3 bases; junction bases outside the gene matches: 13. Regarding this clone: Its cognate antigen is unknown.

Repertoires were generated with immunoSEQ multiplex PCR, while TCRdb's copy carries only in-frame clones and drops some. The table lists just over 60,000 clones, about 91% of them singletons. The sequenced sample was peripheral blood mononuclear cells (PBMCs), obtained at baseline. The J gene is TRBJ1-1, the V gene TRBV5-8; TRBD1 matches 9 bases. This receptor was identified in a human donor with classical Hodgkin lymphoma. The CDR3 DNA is TGTGCCAGCAGCTTGACCGGGACAGGGATCGGGCGTGACACTGAAGCTTTCTTT. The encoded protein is CASSLTGTGIGRDTEAFF.